This TCR beta chain was obtained from a study of molecular identifiers for immune sequencing clone quantification. Findings and caveats of the study: Clones above 20 RNA copies held over 97% of effector molecules, under 1% in naive cells.

Trimming cost V 7 bases and J 3 bases; bases outside gene matches: 12. From germline, CDR1 is LNHDA and CDR2 SQIVND (reference sequence). The CDR3 has 15 amino acids. This clonotype was seen only a few times. Its target is unknown. TCRdb independently ran MiXCR on the PCR reads; one entry per CDR3 protein. The data contain 62,000 or so distinct CDR3 sequences, 18% of them singletons. Sequences were obtained from naive CD8+ T cells from blood, with Jurkat cell RNA spiked in. Subset defined: FACS-sorted CD8+CD4-CCR7+CD45RA+ naive T cells. The source of this sequence is a human donor in good health. Some libraries in this study had Jurkat cell RNA spiked in. This chain joins TRBV19 and TRBJ2-7, with 7 nucleotides matching TRBD2. DNA for the CDR3: TGTGCCAGTAAATTCGAGACTAGCCCCCACTACGAGCAGTACTTC. Encoded protein: CASKFETSPHYEQYF.